These 14 T cell receptor beta chains came from one sample sequenced in a study of T cells in women clearing cervical HPV infection. TCRdb's table, derived via immunoSEQ multiplex PCR, lists solely in-frame clones and lacks some. The sample shows more than 40,000 clones, and approximately 1% sits with its ten largest clones. The specimen sequenced was blood buffy coat. Source of these receptors: a woman aged 18 to 75 with a cervical HPV16 infection that either progressed to CIN3+ or cleared (not recorded which).

Regarding this clone: With the read ending 3 residues before the CDR3 end, the germline J gene is used to fill in that end. The chain is built from TRBV5-1 and TRBJ2-1; 9 bases are shared with TRBD2. The CDR3 contains 18 residues. V dropped 0 bases and J dropped 0; count of bases not matched to a gene: 7. Germline CDR1 and CDR2: SGHRS and YFSETQ. CDR3 loop: CASSLAASGASSYNEQFF. The covered CDR3 bases are TGCGCCAGCAGCTTGGCGGCTAGCGGGGCAAGCTCCTACAATGAG.

Turning to this clone: Read coverage stops 3 residues before the CDR3 terminus; the germline J gene supplies the remainder. The chain uses TRBV5-1 and TRBJ2-3, with D tentatively TRBD2 (7 bases). The CDR3 spans 14 residues. V was clipped by 4 bases and J by 3 bases, with 12 bases between them. Germline CDR1 SGHRS, CDR2 YFSETQ. This CDR3 is CASSRAGATDTQYF. The sequenced CDR3 bases are TGCGCCAGCAGCAGGGCGGGGGCGACAGATACG.

With regard to this clone: Read coverage stops 3 residues before the CDR3 terminus; the germline J gene supplies the remainder. The same CDR3 is also encoded by other DNA sequences in this sample. This rearrangement joins TRBV19 to TRBJ1-3; 11 bases are a match to TRBD1. Germline values: CDR1 LNHDA, CDR2 SQIVND (reference sequence). Germline trimming cut 9 bases from V and 4 bases from J; bases unmatched to any gene: 5. The CDR3 loop spans 14 amino acids. The CDR3 sequence: CASVDRGQGNTIYF. The covered CDR3 bases are TGTGCCAGCGTGGACAGGGGGCAAGGAAACACC.

The part of the CDR3 DNA that was read is TGTGCCAGCAGCTTGCCCCATCCTAGCAATCAGCCC. Protein product: CASSLPHPSNQP. Given in full, the CDR3 is CASSLPHPSNQPQHF. The chain employs TRBV5-4 and TRBJ1-5, with D unresolved. The CDR3 is cut off 3 residues early in the read; its end comes from the germline J gene. V was shortened by 1 base and J by 0 bases, with 8 bases between the two germline ends. The CDR3 consists of 15 residues. Germline V gene sequence: CDR1 SGHNT, CDR2 YYREEE (reference sequence).

With respect to this clone: With the read ending 3 residues before the CDR3 end, the germline J gene is used to fill in that end. This sequence joins TRBV18 and TRBJ1-2, with 7 bases lining up with TRBD1. The junction had 2 bases not matched to a gene; V was cut back by 3 bases and J by 7 bases. CDR3 length: 12 residues. From germline, CDR1 is KGHSH and CDR2 LQKENI. The CDR3 loop is CASSPAGGGYTF. The covered CDR3 bases are TGTGCCAGCTCACCGGCAGGGGGTGGC.

For this clone: The read comes to an end 3 residues before the CDR3 does, leaving the germline J gene to fill in the end. The V gene is TRBV29-1, the J gene TRBJ2-2; TRBD1 is a possible D gene (5 bases). CDR3 length equals 14 residues. Germline V gene data show CDR1 as SQVTM and CDR2 as ANQGSEA. The sequenced CDR3 bases are TGCAGCGTTGAAGGAGGATCTGGGGCCAACGTG. Translated: CSVEGGSGANV. In full, the CDR3 reads CSVEGGSGANVLFF.

Points on this clone: Sequencing ends 3 residues short of the CDR3 end; the germline J gene provides the rest. This sequence joins TRBV7-9 and TRBJ1-1; 9 bases match TRBD1. CDR3 length: 14 residues. The germline CDR1 and CDR2 sequences are SEHNR and FQNEAQ (reference sequence). Germline trimming cut 5 bases from V and 3 bases from J; bases unmatched to any gene: 4. The chain's CDR3 is CASSGDRADTEAFF. CDR3 bases read: TGTGCCAGCAGCGGGGACAGGGCAGACACTGAA.

Concerning this clone: The CDR3 end is not reached by the read, which stops 3 residues before it; the germline J gene fills it in. This chain links TRBV20-1 with TRBJ2-7; D unresolved. The CDR3 has 12 amino acids. Germline lookup yields CDR1 DFQATT and CDR2 SNEGSKA (reference sequence). V lost 3 bases, J lost 1 base, and 7 bases lay in between. The CDR3 DNA, read in part, is TGCAGTGCTAGCTCCGTGTCCTACGAG. It translates to CSASSVSYE. The whole CDR3 sequence is CSASSVSYEQYF.

Worth noting for this clone: Read data end 3 residues before the CDR3 end; the end is taken from the germline J gene. This chain uses TRBV2 with TRBJ1-4, with D possibly TRBD1 on 5 matching bases. The germline gives CDR1 SNHLY, CDR2 FYNNEI. This CDR3 comprises 14 residues. The DNA read from the CDR3 is TGTGCCAGCACGGTACTCTCTGGGGCCAACGTA. Translating it yields CASTVLSGANV. The complete CDR3 sequence is CASTVLSGANVLFF.

As for this clone: The CDR3 end is not reached by the read, which stops 3 residues before it; the germline J gene fills it in. The genes are TRBV4-2 and TRBJ2-1; 9 bases are a match to TRBD1. This CDR3 has 16 residues. Germline CDR1 and CDR2: LGHNA and YNFKEQ. V gave up 5 bases and J gave up 1 base; unmatched junction bases: 6. CDR3 DNA (partial): TGTGCCAGCAGCGAAAGGGGACAGGGATCCTACAATGAG. Encoded protein: CASSERGQGSYNE. The whole CDR3 is CASSERGQGSYNEQFF.

On this clone: Read sequence stops 3 residues before the CDR3 end, and the germline J gene provides the missing end. The chain employs TRBV29-1 and TRBJ1-1; perhaps TRBD1 as D (5 bases). The V and J ends lost 5 bases and 0 bases respectively, with 13 bases between them. There are 14 residues in the CDR3. The germline CDR1 and CDR2 sequences are SQVTM and ANQGSEA. The DNA read from the CDR3 is TGCAGCGTTTTTCGGCGGGGCCTGAACACTGAA. Translating gives CSVFRRGLNTE. The complete CDR3 protein is CSVFRRGLNTEAFF.

With respect to this clone: The CDR3 end falls 3 residues outside the read, so it is completed with the germline J gene. The chain has TRBV5-1 and TRBJ2-2, with 13 bases lining up with TRBD2. The CDR3 runs 16 residues. Germline loops: CDR1 SGHRS, CDR2 YFSETQ. Losses at the gene ends were 0 bases for V and 6 bases for J; bases not matched to a gene: 2. The DNA read from the CDR3 is TGCGCCAGCAGCTTGGTGACTAGCGGGGGGCCCGGGGAG. It codes for CASSLVTSGGPGE. The whole CDR3 region reads CASSLVTSGGPGELFF.

Note on this clone: Read coverage stops 3 residues before the CDR3 terminus; the germline J gene supplies the remainder. The V call is TRBV18, the J call TRBJ1-2, with a weak D call TRBD1 (5 bases). There are 18 residues in the CDR3. Germline CDR1 and CDR2: KGHSH and LQKENI. Partial CDR3 DNA: TGTGCCAGCTCACCTAAAGTGATTCAGCAGGGCAATTTATCAACT. Amino acids: CASSPKVIQQGNLST. In full, the CDR3 is CASSPKVIQQGNLSTYTF.

Details on this clone: The observed sequence ends 3 residues before the CDR3 terminus, with the missing tail filled in from the germline J gene. The rearrangement joins TRBV4-1 to TRBJ1-4; D is uncertain. The CDR3 has 15 residues. V lost 3 bases and J 6 bases, leaving 14 bases between the germline ends. Germline CDR1 reads MGHRA; CDR2 reads YSYEKL. The chain's CDR3 is CASSQAGSKDEKLFF. CDR3 DNA, as far as it was read: TGCGCCAGCAGCCAGGCGGGTTCTAAGGATGAAAAA.